This TCR beta chain was sequenced in a study of siplizumab effects on memory and regulatory T cells. The CDR3 totals 12 residues. Germline V gives CDR1 SNHLY, CDR2 FYNNEI. V was clipped by 6 bases and J by 1 base, with 4 bases between them. This clone was found a few times. What it recognizes is unknown. The assay was immunoSEQ multiplex PCR, and TCRdb's table has in-frame clones only and misses some. The table lists 15,000 to 20,000 clones, approximately 44% of them singletons, with 6% to 7% in the top ten. Study-wide results and caveats: Memory cells seemed less diverse than naive T cells, which also seemed major contributors to the alloresponse.

Researchers cocultured the mixed lymphocyte reaction cells at 37°C for less than 7 days. Researchers tagged responder PBMCs with CFSE and stimulator PBMCs with Violet Dye before mixing them 1:1. The sequence was obtained from a human donor in good health; the cells came from an allogeneic mixed lymphocyte reaction. Some clones in this sample may be carry-over from other donors' samples. This chain links TRBV2 with TRBJ1-5; no clear D. Sequences were obtained from CFSE-low (dividing) CD4+ T cells sorted from an allogeneic mixed lymphocyte reaction. The CDR3, as DNA: TGTGCCAGCAGAGTCAGCAATCAGCCCCAGCATTTT. Translated: CASRVSNQPQHF.